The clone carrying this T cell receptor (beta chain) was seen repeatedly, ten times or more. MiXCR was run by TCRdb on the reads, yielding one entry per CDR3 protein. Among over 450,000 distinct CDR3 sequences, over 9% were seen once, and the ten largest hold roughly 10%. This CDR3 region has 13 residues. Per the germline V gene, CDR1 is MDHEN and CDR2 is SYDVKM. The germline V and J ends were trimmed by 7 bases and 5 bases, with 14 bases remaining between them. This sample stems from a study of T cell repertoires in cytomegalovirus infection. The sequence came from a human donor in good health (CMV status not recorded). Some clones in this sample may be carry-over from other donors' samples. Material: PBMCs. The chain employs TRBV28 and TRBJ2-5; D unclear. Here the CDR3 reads CASTLDTVETQYF. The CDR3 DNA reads TGTGCCAGCACCCTGGATACGGTTGAGACCCAGTACTTC.